These 5 T cell receptor beta chains originate from one sample sequenced in a study of lymphopenia after photon versus proton radiotherapy. Measured with immunoSEQ multiplex PCR; TCRdb has only the in-frame clones, and not every one. The table includes approximately 160,000 clones, about 85% detected once. The sequencing here drew on peripheral blood, taken from a patient treated with photon-based radiotherapy. These receptors all stem from a man in his fifties or sixties with gastric cancer.

CDR3 region: CASSLGGTPKGLYEQYF. DNA for the CDR3: TGTGCCAGCAGTTTAGGAGGTACGCCAAAGGGCCTGTACGAGCAGTACTTC. V gene TRBV28 combines with J gene TRBJ2-7; a weak D match, TRBD2 (5 bases). The CDR3 runs to 17 residues. Trimming cost V 2 bases and J 4 bases, with 21 bases left between them. The germline gives CDR1 MDHEN, CDR2 SYDVKM.

The gene calls are TRBV7-2 and TRBJ1-3, with TRBD1 as a possible D gene (6 bases). Germline V gene data show CDR1 as SGHTA and CDR2 as FQGNSA. Deletions cut 6 bases from V and 5 bases from J, with 17 bases between. This CDR3 region has 15 residues. The CDR3, as DNA: TGTGCCAGCAGAAATACAGGGACTGGTAGAAACACCATATATTTT. Amino acids: CASRNTGTGRNTIYF.

The gene calls are TRBV27 and TRBJ2-7; perhaps TRBD2 as D (6 bases). Germline loops: CDR1 MNHEY, CDR2 SMNVEV (reference sequence). V was shortened by 3 bases and J by 2 bases, with 17 bases between the two germline ends. This CDR3 spans 16 amino acids. CDR3 protein: CASSFEGRISPYEQYF. Written as DNA, the CDR3 is TGTGCCAGCAGTTTCGAGGGGAGGATATCCCCCTACGAGCAGTACTTC.

This chain uses TRBV30 with TRBJ1-2; D possibly corresponds to TRBD1 (6 bases). Per the germline V gene, CDR1 is GTSNPN and CDR2 is SVGIG (reference sequence). V shed 3 bases and J shed 8 bases, with 16 bases lying between them. The CDR3 length is 13 residues. Here the CDR3 reads CAWRFQGLGGYTF. DNA for the CDR3: TGTGCCTGGAGATTCCAGGGGCTTGGAGGCTACACCTTC.

The V gene is TRBV6-1, the J gene TRBJ1-3; tentatively, D is TRBD1 (6 bases). There are 15 residues in the CDR3. Per the germline V gene, CDR1 is MNHNS and CDR2 is SASEGT. V shed 8 bases and J shed 0 bases, with 14 bases lying between them. The CDR3 sequence: CASGGSRYSGNTIYF. CDR3 coding DNA: TGTGCCAGCGGGGGCAGCCGATACTCTGGAAACACCATATATTTT.